The entry that follows covers one T cell receptor (beta chain) sequence. These data are taken from a study of blood T cell repertoires in COVID-19. Overall study: COVID-19 samples collected from the United States, Italy and Spain covered acute and convalescent phases. In each case, the material was cDNA or gDNA derived from T cells, B-cell-depleted T cells, or PBMCs.

Germline lookup yields CDR1 SNHLY and CDR2 FYNNEI. The ends were cut back, 7 bases at V and 1 base at J, with 16 bases in the middle. This CDR3 contains 15 residues. Only in-frame clones appear in the TCRdb table, and some are missing; sequencing was by immunoSEQ multiplex PCR. The data contain 80,000 or so clones, over 75% of them seen just once; the ten biggest clones take up 10% to 15%. The sample taken for sequencing was peripheral blood. This clonotype was sampled from a man older than 75 with acute or convalescent COVID-19. The chain recombines TRBV2 with TRBJ1-2; a possible D gene is TRBD1 (5 bases). The CDR3 DNA reads as TGTGCCAGCACTGGGGGGTCCCCCGTTAACTATGGCTACACCTTC. As protein: CASTGGSPVNYGYTF.